This TCR beta chain appears in the sequencing data of a study of OX40 agonist ivuxolimab in advanced cancers. The CDR3 is made up of 12 amino acids. V lost 4 bases, J lost 0 bases, and 4 bases lay in between. Germline CDR1 reads SNHLY; CDR2 reads FYNNEI. As to this clone: The sample holds other DNA sequences that translate to the same CDR3.

Using immunoSEQ multiplex PCR, the repertoire was profiled, and TCRdb retains in-frame clones only, with some absent. The sample has 57,000 or so clones, under 85% seen once. The sequence came from an adult with an advanced solid tumor such as melanoma, head and neck, liver or kidney cancer. This chain connects TRBV2 to TRBJ2-7; no clear D. The sample here was CD4+ or CD8+ T cells sorted from blood, taken in a trial of the OX40 agonist ivuxolimab. The CDR3: CASSARSYEQYF. In nucleotides, the CDR3 is TGTGCCAGCAGTGCACGCTCCTACGAGCAGTACTTC.